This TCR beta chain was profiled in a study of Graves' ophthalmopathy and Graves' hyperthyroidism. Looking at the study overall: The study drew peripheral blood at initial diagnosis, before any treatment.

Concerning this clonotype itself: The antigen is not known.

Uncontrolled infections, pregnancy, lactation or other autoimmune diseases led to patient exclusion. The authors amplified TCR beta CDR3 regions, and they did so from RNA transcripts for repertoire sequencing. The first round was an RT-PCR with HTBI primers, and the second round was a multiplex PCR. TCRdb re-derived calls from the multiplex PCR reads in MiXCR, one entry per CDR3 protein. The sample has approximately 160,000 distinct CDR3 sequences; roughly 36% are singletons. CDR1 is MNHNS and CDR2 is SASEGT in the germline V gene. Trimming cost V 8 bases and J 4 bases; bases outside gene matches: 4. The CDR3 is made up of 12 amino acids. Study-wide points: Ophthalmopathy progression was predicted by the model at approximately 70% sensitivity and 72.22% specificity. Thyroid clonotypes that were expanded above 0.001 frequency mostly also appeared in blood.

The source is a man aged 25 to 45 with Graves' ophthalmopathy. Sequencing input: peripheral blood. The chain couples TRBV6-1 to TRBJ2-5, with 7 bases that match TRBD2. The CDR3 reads CASRGGGETQYF. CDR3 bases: TGTGCCAGCCGTGGCGGGGGAGAGACCCAGTACTTC.